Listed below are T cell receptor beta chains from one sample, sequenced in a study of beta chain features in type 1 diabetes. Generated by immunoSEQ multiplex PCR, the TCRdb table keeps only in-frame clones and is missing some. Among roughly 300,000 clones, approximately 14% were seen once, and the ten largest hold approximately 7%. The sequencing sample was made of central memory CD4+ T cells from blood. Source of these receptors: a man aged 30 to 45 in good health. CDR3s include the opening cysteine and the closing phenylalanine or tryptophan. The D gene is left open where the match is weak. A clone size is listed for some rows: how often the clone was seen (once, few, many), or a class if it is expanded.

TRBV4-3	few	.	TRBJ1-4	CASSHSPGREKLFF	TGCGCCAGCAGCCATTCCCCGGGTCGAGAAAAACTGTTTTTT
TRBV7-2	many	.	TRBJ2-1	CASSLAGGGEQFF	TGTGCCAGCAGCTTAGCGGGAGGAGGTGAGCAGTTCTTC
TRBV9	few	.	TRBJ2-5	CASSARGTNQETQYF	TGTGCCAGCAGCGCTCGGGGGACAAATCAAGAGACCCAGTACTTC
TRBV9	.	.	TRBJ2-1	CASSPQGGEQFF	TGTGCCAGCAGCCCCCAGGGGGGTGAGCAGTTCTTC
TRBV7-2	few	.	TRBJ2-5	CASSKPWETQYF	TGTGCCAGCAGCAAACCTTGGGAGACCCAGTACTTC
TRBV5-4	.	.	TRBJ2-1	CATTLAGRLGEQFF	TGTGCCACTACTCTGGCGGGCCGTTTAGGGGAGCAGTTCTTC
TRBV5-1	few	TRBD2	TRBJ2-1	CASSLSGGAYNEQFF	TGCGCCAGCAGCCTAAGCGGGGGGGCTTACAATGAGCAGTTCTTC
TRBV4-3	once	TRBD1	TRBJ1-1	CASSQAPGQGSPEAFF	TGCGCCAGCAGCCAAGCCCCGGGACAGGGGAGCCCTGAAGCTTTCTTT
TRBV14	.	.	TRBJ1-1	CASSRGGGYTEAFF	TGTGCCAGCAGTCGGGGAGGGGGGTACACTGAAGCTTTCTTT
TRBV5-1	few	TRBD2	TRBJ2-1	CASSLEGGRNEQFF	TGCGCCAGCAGCTTAGAAGGCGGGAGGAATGAGCAGTTCTTC
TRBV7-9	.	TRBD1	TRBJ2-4	CASSNGQGWDIQYF	TGTGCCAGCAGCAATGGACAGGGTTGGGACATTCAGTACTTC
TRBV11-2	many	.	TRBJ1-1	CASSLPAGMDTEAFF	TGTGCCAGCAGCTTACCCGCAGGGATGGACACTGAAGCTTTCTTT
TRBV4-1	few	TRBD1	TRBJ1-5	CASSQGAPGGGQPQHF	TGCGCCAGCAGCCAAGGGGCCCCAGGGGGAGGTCAGCCCCAGCATTTT
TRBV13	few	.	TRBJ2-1	CASSFHKPGYSYNEQFF	TGTGCCAGCAGCTTCCATAAGCCCGGGTACTCCTACAATGAGCAGTTCTTC
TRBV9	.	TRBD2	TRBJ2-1	CASSTSGTSGLNEQFF	TGTGCCAGCAGCACATCCGGGACTAGCGGGCTCAATGAGCAGTTCTTC
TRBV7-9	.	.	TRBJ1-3	CASSLDNSGNTIYF	TGTGCCAGCAGCTTGGACAACTCTGGAAACACCATATATTTT
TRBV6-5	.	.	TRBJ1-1	CASSYKDSEAFF	TGTGCCAGCAGTTATAAGGACAGTGAAGCTTTCTTT
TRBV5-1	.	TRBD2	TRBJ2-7	CASIPLPGGEQYF	TGCGCCAGCATTCCCCTACCGGGGGGAGAGCAGTACTTC
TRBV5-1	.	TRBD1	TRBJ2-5	CASRTGQGGETQYF	TGCGCCAGCAGAACCGGACAGGGAGGAGAGACCCAGTACTTC
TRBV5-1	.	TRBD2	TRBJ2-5	CASRTGAGVETQYF	TGCGCCAGCAGGACCGGAGCGGGAGTTGAGACCCAGTACTTC
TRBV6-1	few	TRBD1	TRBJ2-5	CASSKGQGALLTQYF	TGTGCCAGCAGCAAAGGACAGGGGGCATTGTTGACCCAGTACTTC
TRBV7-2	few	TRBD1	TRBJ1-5	CASSPGGAVQPQHF	TGTGCCAGCAGCCCAGGGGGCGCGGTTCAGCCCCAGCATTTT
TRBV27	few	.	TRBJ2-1	CASSLGPPSRQFF	TGTGCCAGCAGTTTGGGACCCCCAAGCAGGCAGTTCTTC
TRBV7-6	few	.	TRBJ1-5	CASSQGYGSNQPQHF	TGTGCCAGCAGCCAAGGTTACGGAAGCAATCAGCCCCAGCATTTT
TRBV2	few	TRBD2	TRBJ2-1	CASRTSGGDNEQFF	TGTGCCAGCAGGACTAGCGGGGGGGACAATGAGCAGTTCTTC
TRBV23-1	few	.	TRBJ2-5	CARSDLQETQYF	TGCGCCCGGTCTGATCTTCAAGAGACCCAGTACTTC
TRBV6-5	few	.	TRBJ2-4	CASSERGFRTIQYF	TGTGCCAGCAGTGAACGGGGCTTCCGTACCATTCAGTACTTC
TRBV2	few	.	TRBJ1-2	CASSEDFYGYTF	TGTGCCAGCAGTGAAGATTTCTATGGCTACACCTTC